Here is one TCR beta chain with its context. Its target is unknown. These data belong to a study of cytomegalovirus exposure and HLA in healthy donors. Study results and limitations: Accurate HLA-A and HLA-B prediction from TCR beta sequences was reported for most subjects. HLA restriction was apparent for most CMV-associated TCR beta chains in a later analysis.

This CDR3 has 15 residues. Per the germline V gene, CDR1 is SGHTA and CDR2 is FQGNSA. The ends lost 2 bases at V and 6 bases at J; junction bases unmatched: 6. 13 Jbeta primers and 60 Vbeta primers were used for the PCR. Methods used by the authors: As a later analysis found, there were 78 million or so unique TCR beta chains, of which some 9.9 million were shared. TCRdb's table, derived via immunoSEQ multiplex PCR, lists solely in-frame clones and lacks some. V, J and clone size derive from that table, while D and trimming were established from the DNA sequence. This table has approximately 81,000 clones, 77% appearing once.

The receptor was derived from a man in his fifties or sixties in good health and CMV-seropositive. Sequencing was carried out using PBMCs. The chain is built from TRBV7-2 and TRBJ2-1; 8 bases are shared with TRBD2. This chain's CDR3 is CASSLLAGGSNEQFF. CDR3 in DNA: TGTGCCAGCAGCTTATTGGCGGGAGGTTCCAATGAGCAGTTCTTC.